Below, 19 T cell receptor beta chains from the same sample are listed, as sequenced in a study of T cells after yellow fever vaccination. In TCRdb, the 5' RACE reads were re-called with MiXCR into one record per CDR3 protein. There are some 300,000 distinct CDR3 sequences in the sample; 7.5% to 9.5% occur only once, and about 3% lies in the top ten. Sequenced material: CD4+ T cells sorted from PBMCs, taken 5 days after the yellow fever booster vaccination. The receptors were sampled from a young man who received the YFV17D yellow fever vaccine.

This clonotype was seen only a few times. This sequence joins TRBV5-1 and TRBJ2-2; D uncertain. V was pared by 5 bases and J by 2 bases, with 10 bases between. This CDR3 contains 14 residues. Germline V gene data show CDR1 as SGHRS and CDR2 as YFSETQ. CDR3 sequence (DNA): TGCGCCAGCAGGGGTTGGCAAAACACCGGGGAGCTGTTTTTT. This sequence encodes CASRGWQNTGELFF.

A few counts support this clonotype. The V gene is TRBV5-4, the J gene TRBJ1-6; D ambiguous. V shed 4 bases and J shed 4 bases, with 9 bases lying between them. This CDR3 region has 14 residues. Germline V CDR1 and CDR2: SGHNT, YYREEE (reference sequence). The DNA of the CDR3 is TGTGCCAGCAGCCCCTGGGGATATAATTCACCCCTCCACTTT. It translates to CASSPWGYNSPLHF.

This clonotype was observed at least ten times. The chain is built from TRBV12-5 and TRBJ1-3, with TRBD1 identical over 8 bases. After removal of 2 bases from V and 0 bases from J, the junction contained 12 bases not matched to a gene. The CDR3 contains 19 residues. In germline, CDR1 is LGHNT, CDR2 FRNRAP. This CDR3 is CASGLILGQDHDSGNTIYF. The CDR3 DNA reads as TGTGCTAGTGGTTTGATTCTGGGACAGGACCACGACTCTGGAAACACCATATATTTT.

The V and J genes are TRBV5-1 and TRBJ1-4, with TRBD1 identical over 7 bases. The CDR3 runs to 15 residues. The junction had 8 bases not matched to a gene; V was cut back by 1 base and J by 8 bases. The germline V gene has CDR1 SGHRS and CDR2 YFSETQ. The CDR3 spells CASSLLGGGNEKLFF. DNA for the CDR3: TGCGCCAGCAGCTTGTTGGGAGGGGGCAACGAAAAACTGTTTTTT.

This clonotype was counted many times. A junction boundary mismatches the germline segment, possibly from a read error. The V and J genes are TRBV3-1 and TRBJ2-4; no clear D gene. The CDR3 consists of 10 residues. CDR1 is LGHDT and CDR2 is YNNKEL in the germline V gene (reference sequence). This CDR3 is CASSQEASRF. For the CDR3, the DNA is TGTGCCAGCAGCCAAGAGGCCTCCCGGTTC.

The chain recombines TRBV12-3 or TRBV12-4 with TRBJ2-3; 7 bases map to TRBD1. The CDR3 is made up of 13 amino acids. Trimming removed 7 bases from V and 8 bases from J; junction bases left unmatched: 9. CDR3 coding DNA: TGTGCCAGCAATACAGGGGCAAGGGGTACGCAGTATTTT. Its translation is CASNTGARGTQYF.

The chain carries TRBV4-1 and TRBJ1-1; weak D call: TRBD1 (5 bases). CDR3 length: 15 residues. Germline CDR1 MGHRA, CDR2 YSYEKL. Trimming took off 1 base at V and 5 bases at J, with 14 bases between the two ends. CDR3 nucleotides: TGCGCCAGCAGCCAAGGTAGCCAGCGGGGGACTGAAGCTTTCTTT. It yields the protein CASSQGSQRGTEAFF.

This clonotype was detected only a few times. The chain links TRBV12-3 or TRBV12-4 to TRBJ1-6; unclear D gene. The germline V and J ends were trimmed by 5 bases and 8 bases, with 13 bases remaining between them. This CDR3 spans 14 amino acids. Here the CDR3 reads CASSPPDLYSPLHF. The CDR3, as DNA: TGTGCCAGCAGTCCCCCCGACTTGTATTCACCCCTCCACTTT.

This clonotype came up a few times. V usage is TRBV20-1 and J usage is TRBJ2-1; D is unclear. Germline CDR1 DFQATT, CDR2 SNEGSKA (reference sequence). The CDR3 has 13 residues. The V gene lost 6 bases and the J gene lost 4 bases, with 13 bases spanning the gap. CDR3 DNA sequence: TGCAGTGCCCTCTCGGCCCTATACAATGAGCAGTTCTTC. Translation gives CSALSALYNEQFF.

This clonotype was counted only a few times. The chain is built from TRBV28 and TRBJ2-4; 14 positions agree with TRBD2. V shed 6 bases and J 7 bases; nucleotides not matched to a gene: 8. The CDR3 has 16 residues. In germline, CDR1 is MDHEN, CDR2 SYDVKM. The DNA for the CDR3 is TGTGCCAGCAGACCGACTAGCGGGGGGGCCCGGAACATTCAGTACTTC. This gives the protein CASRPTSGGARNIQYF.

This clonotype was seen a few times. The CDR3 spells CASSLSGQGSATQYF. DNA for the CDR3: TGTGCCAGCAGCTTAAGTGGACAGGGGTCCGCCACGCAGTATTTT. V usage is TRBV7-6 and J usage is TRBJ2-3; 9 nucleotides match TRBD1. The germline V gene encodes CDR1 SGHVS and CDR2 FNYEAQ. The V gene end was trimmed by 2 bases and the J gene end by 9 bases; junction bases not matched to a gene: 9. This CDR3 comprises 15 residues.

This sequence joins TRBV5-1 and TRBJ1-1, with 9 nucleotides matching TRBD1. The V gene end was trimmed by 4 bases and the J gene end by 4 bases; junction bases not matched to a gene: 8. This CDR3 spans 15 amino acids. In germline, CDR1 is SGHRS, CDR2 YFSETQ. CDR3 sequence: CASSIYRGQGTEAFF. As DNA, the CDR3 is TGCGCCAGCAGCATTTACAGGGGGCAGGGCACTGAAGCTTTCTTT.

This chain connects TRBV7-2 to TRBJ1-1, with D perhaps TRBD1 (6 bases). CDR3 size: 15 residues. The V and J ends lost 2 bases and 5 bases respectively, with 15 bases between them. Germline CDR1 is SGHTA and CDR2 is FQGNSA. CDR3: CASSLLGAPRTEAFF. DNA for the CDR3: TGTGCCAGCAGCTTATTGGGGGCCCCTCGAACTGAAGCTTTCTTT.

The chain recombines TRBV20-1 with TRBJ1-4; D uncertain. With 1 base removed from V and 4 bases from J, the gap between germline ends came to 10 bases. CDR3 length: 14 residues. CDR1 and CDR2 (germline): DFQATT, SNEGSKA (reference sequence). In DNA form, the CDR3 reads TGCAGTGCTAGAGTTCTAGTCAATAATGAAAAACTGTTTTTT. As protein: CSARVLVNNEKLFF.

The rearrangement uses TRBV5-5 and TRBJ2-3; 12 bases match TRBD2. J was trimmed by 2 bases and V by 3 bases; bases with no gene match: 4. The CDR3 contains 16 residues. CDR1 is SGHKS, CDR2 YYEKEE, per germline (reference sequence). The CDR3 loop is CASSSGLAGTTDTQYF. The DNA of the CDR3 is TGTGCCAGCAGCTCTGGACTAGCGGGGACCACAGATACGCAGTATTTT.

This clonotype was detected a few times. The rearrangement uses TRBV20-1 and TRBJ1-2, with D possibly TRBD1 on 5 matching bases. Trimming left V 6 bases short and J 7 bases short, with 27 bases between. In germline, CDR1 is DFQATT, CDR2 SNEGSKA (reference sequence). The CDR3 sequence is 16 residues long. For the CDR3, the DNA is TGCAGTGCGAACGGCGGACGGGGGAGAACCCCTTTTGGCTACACCTTC. Protein sequence: CSANGGRGRTPFGYTF.

This clonotype was observed a few times. The rearrangement uses TRBV4-2 and TRBJ2-2; 11 nucleotides line up with TRBD2. Germline values: CDR1 LGHNA, CDR2 YNFKEQ. V gave up 0 bases and J gave up 2 bases; unmatched junction bases: 8. This CDR3 spans 19 amino acids. The CDR3 loop reads CASSQDQSLAGGNTGELFF. CDR3 DNA sequence: TGTGCCAGCAGCCAAGATCAGAGTCTAGCGGGGGGTAACACCGGGGAGCTGTTTTTT.

The chain carries TRBV5-1 and TRBJ1-6, with D perhaps matching TRBD1 (5 bases). This CDR3 has 15 amino acids. Between the trimmed V and J ends, which lost 2 bases and 9 bases, there was a span of 15 bases. Per the germline V gene, CDR1 is SGHRS and CDR2 is YFSETQ. The CDR3 spells CASSFEGKYGSPLHF. CDR3 coding DNA: TGCGCCAGCAGCTTTGAGGGGAAATATGGTTCACCCCTCCACTTT.

This clonotype was picked up a small number of times. V and J are TRBV21-1 and TRBJ2-7. TRBV21-1 is a recognized pseudogene. The CDR3 is made up of 15 amino acids. The CDR3 coding sequence is TGTGCCAGCAGCTTACCTTTTACGAACTATTACGAGCAGTACTTC. Its translation is CASSLPFTNYYEQYF.